Listed below are T cell receptor beta chains from one sample, sequenced in a study of T cells in Graves' hyperthyroidism and ophthalmopathy. TCRdb reanalysed the multiplex PCR reads using MiXCR and keeps one entry per CDR3 protein. The sample holds hundreds of thousands of distinct CDR3 sequences; roughly 15% are singletons and the top ten take about 4%. Sequencing used blood. Every receptor here comes from a woman aged 40 to 50 with Graves' ophthalmopathy. Each CDR3 is given with its conserved first and last residue. A D gene is named only where the DNA matches it firmly. Some rows mark clone size as missing; the rest say once, few, many or name a class of expanded clone.

J gene,clone size,V gene,D gene,CDR3 DNA,CDR3 protein
TRBJ2-5,many,TRBV5-1,-,TGCGCCAGCAGCGGCCAGGGCCAGAGACAAGAGACCCAGTACTTC,CASSGQGQRQETQYF
TRBJ1-5,many,TRBV2,-,TGTGCCAGCAGAGACTCGGGTGCTCAGCCCCAGCATTTT,CASRDSGAQPQHF
TRBJ2-5,many,TRBV20-1,-,TGCAGTGCTAACGACAACTCCGCGACCCAGTACTTC,CSANDNSATQYF
TRBJ1-1,many,TRBV12-3/TRBV12-4,-,TGTGCCAGCAGTCCGACCACAGGGAAGTCAGCTTTCTTT,CASSPTTGKSAFF
TRBJ2-7,many,TRBV6-1,-,TGTGCCAGCAGACCCCCAATAGCGGCGAGCTCCTACGAGCAGTACTTC,CASRPPIAASSYEQYF
TRBJ2-2,many,TRBV28,-,TGTGCCAGCAAAACGGGCGGGGAGCTGTTTTTT,CASKTGGELFF
TRBJ2-7,-,TRBV12-3/TRBV12-4,TRBD2,TGTGCCAGCAGTCACGGGACTAGCGGGAGGAATCTGTACTTC,CASSHGTSGRNLYF
TRBJ2-5,many,TRBV6-2/TRBV6-3,TRBD2,TGTGCCAGCAGTTACTCAAGCGGGAGCGGAGAGACCCAGTACTTC,CASSYSSGSGETQYF
TRBJ2-7,many,TRBV28,-,TGTGCCAGCAGTTCCTACCCGGGGAACTACGAGCAGTACTTC,CASSSYPGNYEQYF
TRBJ2-6,many,TRBV6-6,TRBD2,TGTGCCAGCAGTTCCACCGGGACTAGCGGGTCCTCTGGGGCCAACGTCCTGACTTTC,CASSSTGTSGSSGANVLTF
TRBJ2-7,many,TRBV11-1,-,TGTGCCAGCAGCTTCCGGGACCCCAAGGAGCAGTACTTC,CASSFRDPKEQYF
TRBJ2-6,-,TRBV18,-,TGTGCCAGCTCACCGGGACGGGAGAATGGGGCCAACGTCCTGACTTTC,CASSPGRENGANVLTF
TRBJ2-3,few,TRBV11-2,TRBD2,TGTGCCAGCAGCTCTTCACTAGCGGGAGGTCCAGATACGCAGTATTTT,CASSSSLAGGPDTQYF
TRBJ1-1,many,TRBV27,-,TGTGCCAGCAGTCCCCTGCGCGGGGAATACCAGATGACTGAAGCTTTCTTT,CASSPLRGEYQMTEAFF
TRBJ2-5,few,TRBV12-3/TRBV12-4,-,TGTGCCAGCAGTTTTAGCAGCGAACAAGAGACCCAGTACTTC,CASSFSSEQETQYF
TRBJ1-6,few,TRBV6-7,-,TGTGCCAGCAGTTACTCGAGGGCCCTAGATTCACCCCTCCACTTT,CASSYSRALDSPLHF
TRBJ1-3,many,TRBV11-3,TRBD1,TGTGCCAGCAGCTTGGGACAGGCAGACGCTGGAAACACCATATATTTT,CASSLGQADAGNTIYF
TRBJ2-2,-,TRBV12-3/TRBV12-4,-,TGTGCCAGCAGCCCCGTTCGGCGGGCACCAACCGGGGAGCTGTTTTTT,CASSPVRRAPTGELFF
TRBJ2-7,once,TRBV30,TRBD2,TGTGCCTGCCAGTCTAGCGGGAGCTACGAGCAGTACTTC,CACQSSGSYEQYF
TRBJ2-7,few,TRBV11-2,-,TGTGCCAGCAGCTTATATGACGGGGTGGGAGACGAGCAGTACTTC,CASSLYDGVGDEQYF
TRBJ1-1,-,TRBV6-5,TRBD1,TGTGCCAGCAGTCCCGGGACAGGCGTTTGGAACACTGAAGCTTTCTTT,CASSPGTGVWNTEAFF
TRBJ1-2,many,TRBV11-1,TRBD1,TGTGCCAGCACCGGGACAGGGGTTCCCTATAACTATGGCTACACCTTC,CASTGTGVPYNYGYTF
TRBJ2-5,many,TRBV20-1,TRBD1,TGCAGTGCTAGACCCAGGGGGCTAGGAGAGACCCAGTACTTC,CSARPRGLGETQYF
TRBJ2-7,few,TRBV11-2,TRBD2,TGTGCCAGCAGCAAAGGGACTAGCGGGAGGTATAGTTACGAGCAGTACTTC,CASSKGTSGRYSYEQYF
TRBJ2-7,-,TRBV6-2/TRBV6-3,TRBD2,TGTGCCAGCAGGACTAGCGGGGATGTATCCTACGAGCAGTACTTC,CASRTSGDVSYEQYF
TRBJ2-5,few,TRBV28,-,TGTGCCAGCAGTTACGCCTTCCAAGAGACCCAGTACTTC,CASSYAFQETQYF